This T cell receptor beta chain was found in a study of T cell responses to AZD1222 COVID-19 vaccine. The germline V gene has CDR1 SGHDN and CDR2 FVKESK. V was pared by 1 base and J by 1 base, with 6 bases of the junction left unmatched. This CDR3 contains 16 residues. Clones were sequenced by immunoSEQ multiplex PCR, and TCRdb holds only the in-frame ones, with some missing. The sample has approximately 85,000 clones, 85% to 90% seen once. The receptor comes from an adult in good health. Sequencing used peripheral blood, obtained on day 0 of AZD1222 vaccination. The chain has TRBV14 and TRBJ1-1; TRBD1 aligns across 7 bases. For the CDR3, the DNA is TGTGCCAGCAGCCAAGTTGGTGGGGACAGGAACACTGAAGCTTTCTTT. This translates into CASSQVGGDRNTEAFF.